The 17 T cell receptor beta chains below were found in one sample sequenced in a study of blood T cell repertoires in COVID-19. Sequencing used immunoSEQ multiplex PCR; TCRdb keeps in-frame clones, though not all of them. In the table there are roughly 130,000 clones, 80% of which are singletons. The sequencing input was peripheral blood. The receptor source for this set is a man between 65 and 79 years old with acute or convalescent COVID-19.

J is TRBJ2-1 and V is TRBV6-6; 8 bases are shared with TRBD2. Germline CDR1 and CDR2: MNHNY and SVGAGI (reference sequence). Trimming took 2 bases from V and 2 from J; bases not matched to a gene: 2. The length of the CDR3 is 15 residues. CDR3 in amino acids: CASSYRAGAYNEQFF. CDR3 DNA: TGTGCCAGCAGTTACAGAGCGGGGGCCTACAATGAGCAGTTCTTC.

The gene calls are TRBV6-1 and TRBJ2-4; 7 bases fit TRBD1. Germline assignment: CDR1 MNHNS and CDR2 SASEGT. Unmatched junction bases numbered 4, after V lost 1 base and J lost 7 bases. CDR3 size: 14 residues. In nucleotides, the CDR3 is TGTGCCAGCAGTGAAGAAGTAGGGGGCAACATTCAGTACTTC. It yields the protein CASSEEVGGNIQYF.

CDR3 bases: TGCGCCAGCATCCCCGGGACAGGGATAACCGGGGAGCTGTTTTTT. Translated, it gives CASIPGTGITGELFF. V and J are TRBV5-1 and TRBJ2-2; 9 bases are a match to TRBD1. V shed 6 bases and J 5 bases; nucleotides not matched to a gene: 8. Germline CDR1 and CDR2: SGHRS and YFSETQ. This CDR3 is built from 15 residues. The full variable domain, its missing parts supplied by reference TRBV5-1 and TRBJ2-2, is KAGVTQTPRYLIKTRGQQVTLSCSPISGHRSVSWYQQTPGQGLQFLFEYFSETQRNKGNFPGRFSGRQFSNSRSEMNVSTLELGDSALYLCASIPGTGITGELFFGEGSRLTVL.

CDR3 sequence (DNA): TGTGCCAGTAGTCAATTGTCCCTGGCCCAGCCCCAGCATTTT. This translates into CASSQLSLAQPQHF. The rearrangement uses TRBV19 and TRBJ1-5, with D unclear. The CDR3 loop spans 14 amino acids. The V gene's germline CDR1 is LNHDA and CDR2 SQIVND (reference sequence). The V and J ends lost 5 bases and 7 bases respectively, with 15 bases between them.

The sample holds a few counts of this clone. This chain uses TRBV19 with TRBJ2-2; TRBD1 might be the D (5 bases). This CDR3 has 16 residues. V was pared by 4 bases and J by 5 bases, with 17 bases between. Germline V gene data show CDR1 as LNHDA and CDR2 as SQIVND (reference sequence). CDR3 sequence: CASSKIQGLRTGELFF. The CDR3 coding sequence is TGTGCCAGTAGTAAGATCCAGGGCCTAAGGACCGGGGAGCTGTTTTTT.

The chain is built from TRBV19 and TRBJ1-1; 7 bases map to TRBD1. CDR3 length: 19 amino acids. V shed 7 bases and J 0 bases; nucleotides not matched to a gene: 20. Germline-derived CDR1 and CDR2 are LNHDA and SQIVND (reference sequence). CDR3 sequence reads: CASTLESYRGQPLNTEAFF. For the CDR3, the DNA is TGTGCCAGTACCTTAGAATCGTACAGGGGCCAACCCCTGAACACTGAAGCTTTCTTT.

The chain links TRBV5-1 to TRBJ1-3, with D perhaps TRBD1 (5 bases). This CDR3 is built from 15 residues. Looked up from germline, CDR1 is SGHRS and CDR2 is YFSETQ. The germline V and J ends were trimmed by 0 bases and 3 bases, with 10 bases remaining between them. CDR3 sequence: CASSLAETDGNTIYF. The CDR3 DNA is TGCGCCAGCAGCTTGGCCGAGACAGATGGAAACACCATATATTTT.

The table lists this clone with a count of one. The chain has TRBV6-1 and TRBJ1-2; possible D gene TRBD1, 5 bases. The CDR3 has 15 residues. V was trimmed by 0 bases and J by 8 bases, leaving 16 bases between them. From germline, CDR1 is MNHNS and CDR2 SASEGT. The CDR3 is CASSEAGREFLGYTF. The CDR3, as DNA: TGTGCCAGCAGTGAAGCCGGCAGGGAATTCTTAGGCTACACCTTC.

The chain is built from TRBV9 and TRBJ1-4; 7 nucleotides line up with TRBD1. This CDR3 is built from 15 residues. The junction had 0 bases not matched to a gene; V was cut back by 1 base and J by 0 bases. Germline assignment: CDR1 SGDLS and CDR2 YYNGEE. The DNA of the CDR3 is TGTGCCAGCAGCGTACAGGGGGCAACTAATGAAAAACTGTTTTTT. Translation gives CASSVQGATNEKLFF.

V is TRBV5-1 and J is TRBJ2-1; possibly TRBD2 for D (5 bases). The CDR3 contains 12 residues. Trimming pared 5 bases from V and 10 bases from J, leaving 13 bases between. In germline, CDR1 is SGHRS, CDR2 YFSETQ. This CDR3 reads CASSSGWEEQFF. In nucleotides, the CDR3 is TGCGCCAGCAGTTCGGGATGGGAAGAGCAGTTCTTC.

This clone has a single count. This chain links TRBV5-5 with TRBJ2-7; D unclear. With 0 bases removed from V and 3 bases from J, the gap between germline ends came to 7 bases. There are 13 residues in the CDR3. CDR1 SGHKS and CDR2 YYEKEE come from the germline V gene (reference sequence). The CDR3 DNA follows: TGTGCCAGCAGCTTGGCTGCGTTCTACGAGCAGTACTTC. This translates into CASSLAAFYEQYF.

In its sample, this clone was seen once. J is TRBJ1-1 and V is TRBV6-1, with D perhaps TRBD1 (5 bases). The CDR3 covers 16 residues. Per the germline V gene, CDR1 is MNHNS and CDR2 is SASEGT. The germline V and J ends were trimmed by 2 bases and 0 bases, with 13 bases remaining between them. DNA of the CDR3: TGTGCCAGCAGTGAACTGAACAGGATTATGAACACTGAAGCTTTCTTT. Translated: CASSELNRIMNTEAFF.

CDR3 amino acids: CASSYADRRHTDTQYF. The CDR3 DNA reads as TGTGCCAGCAGTTACGCGGACAGGCGACACACAGATACGCAGTATTTT. The chain carries TRBV6-5 and TRBJ2-3; 7 bases fit TRBD1. The junction had 7 bases not matched to a gene; V was cut back by 2 bases and J by 2 bases. Germline V gene data show CDR1 as MNHEY and CDR2 as SVGAGI. The CDR3 totals 16 residues.

V usage is TRBV28 and J usage is TRBJ2-7; weak D call: TRBD1 (5 bases). Germline V gives CDR1 MDHEN, CDR2 SYDVKM. CDR3 size: 13 residues. Trimming took off 8 bases at V and 0 bases at J, with 11 bases between the two ends. The CDR3 region has the DNA TGTGCCAGCCAGGGCTCGGGCTCCTACGAGCAGTACTTC. Translated: CASQGSGSYEQYF.

The chain recombines TRBV6-6 with TRBJ1-1; tentative D call: TRBD1 (6 bases). The V gene's germline CDR1 is MNHNY and CDR2 SVGAGI (reference sequence). The CDR3 length is 15 residues. V was cut by 7 bases and J by 0 bases, with 15 bases left in between. CDR3 protein: CASTNRGQLNTEAFF. For the CDR3, the DNA is TGTGCCAGCACCAACCGCGGACAGTTGAACACTGAAGCTTTCTTT.

J is TRBJ2-3 and V is TRBV5-1; possibly TRBD2 for D (6 bases). The CDR3 has 12 amino acids. From germline, CDR1 is SGHRS and CDR2 YFSETQ. With 7 bases removed from V and 1 base from J, the gap between germline ends came to 7 bases. The CDR3 loop reads CASGGGTDTQYF. CDR3 sequence (DNA): TGCGCCAGCGGCGGGGGCACAGATACGCAGTATTTT.

The CDR3 protein is CASSLGGRSEKLFF. The CDR3, as DNA: TGCGCCAGCAGCCTAGGGGGCCGGAGTGAAAAACTGTTTTTT. The chain has TRBV5-1 and TRBJ1-4, with 7 positions matching TRBD1. From germline, CDR1 is SGHRS and CDR2 YFSETQ. CDR3 length equals 14 residues. V was pared by 4 bases and J by 7 bases, with 7 bases of the junction left unmatched. Supplemented by reference TRBV5-1 and TRBJ1-4, the full variable domain reads KAGVTQTPRYLIKTRGQQVTLSCSPISGHRSVSWYQQTPGQGLQFLFEYFSETQRNKGNFPGRFSGRQFSNSRSEMNVSTLELGDSALYLCASSLGGRSEKLFFGSGTQLSVL.